This TCR beta chain comes out of a study of blood T cell repertoires in COVID-19. About the research overall: Donors in the United States, Italy and Spain gave samples during acute or convalescent COVID-19. PBMCs, B-cell-depleted T cells, or T cells provided the cDNA or gDNA that made up the material.

Original processing notes: From reference gene primer amplification, estimates of nucleated cell counts were derived. Method: immunoSEQ multiplex PCR; TCRdb's copy keeps in-frame clones and lacks some. The D gene and trimming were derived from the DNA, and the V and J assignments and clone size from that table. The sample contains about 670,000 clones, approximately 90% of which appear only once. The CDR3 totals 12 residues. V was shortened by 2 bases and J by 5 bases, with 4 bases between the two germline ends. CDR1 is SGHTA, CDR2 FQGTGA, per germline. The clonotype originates from a young woman with acute or convalescent COVID-19. The rearrangement joins TRBV7-3 to TRBJ2-1; D is unclear. Sequenced material: peripheral blood. The CDR3 nucleotides read TGTGCCAGCAGCTTATCTAACAATGAGCAGTTCTTC. This encodes CASSLSNNEQFF.